This T cell receptor (beta chain) comes out of a study of blood T cell repertoires in COVID-19. Study details: Nucleic acid was either cDNA or gDNA, and it came from T cells, B-cell-depleted T cells, or PBMCs.

Germline loops: CDR1 LNHNV, CDR2 YYDKDF (reference sequence). Trimming took off 3 bases at V and 5 bases at J, with 20 bases between the two ends. The CDR3 consists of 17 residues. The table came from immunoSEQ multiplex PCR; TCRdb's copy has only in-frame clones and leaves some out. The sample comprises under 400,000 clones, around 90% of which are singletons, and around 7% rests with the top ten. This clone has only a few counts. The J gene is TRBJ1-5, the V gene TRBV15; TRBD1 might be the D (5 bases). Sequences were obtained from peripheral blood. The receptor was derived from a man aged 18-30 years with active or convalescent COVID-19. CDR3 loop: CATSSPYQGFEDQPQHF. The CDR3 DNA follows: TGTGCCACCAGCAGCCCATACCAGGGCTTTGAGGATCAGCCCCAGCATTTT.